The 5 T cell receptor beta chains listed next were all sequenced from one sample in a study of cytomegalovirus exposure and HLA in healthy donors. The PCR ran on 60 Vbeta and 13 Jbeta primers. The protocol was immunoSEQ multiplex PCR, while the TCRdb copy is restricted to in-frame clones and leaves out a portion. Found here are more than 150,000 clones, roughly 80% of them singletons; the top ten hold 1.5%. The sample taken for sequencing was PBMCs. The receptors here all came from a man aged 40-55 years in good health and CMV-seronegative.

V gene TRBV4-1 combines with J gene TRBJ1-2; TRBD1 matches at 8 bases. Trimming cost V 3 bases and J 0 bases; bases outside gene matches: 9. The germline CDR1 and CDR2 sequences are MGHRA and YSYEKL. This CDR3 comprises 17 residues. Here the CDR3 reads CASSQIPGQVSNYGYTF. CDR3 nucleotide sequence: TGCGCCAGCAGCCAGATACCGGGACAGGTTTCTAACTATGGCTACACCTTC.

V is TRBV6-6 and J is TRBJ2-1, with 11 bases aligning to TRBD1. The germline V gene encodes CDR1 MNHNY and CDR2 SVGAGI (reference sequence). The V and J ends lost 6 bases and 8 bases, in that order; junction bases with no gene match: 12. The CDR3 has 16 amino acids. The CDR3 nucleotides read TGTGCCAGCAGCAACCCCGGACAGGGGGCTATAGATGAGCAGTTCTTC. It codes for CASSNPGQGAIDEQFF.

The count of this clone is one. The V and J genes are TRBV30 and TRBJ2-7; the D is unclear. The CDR3 is 13 residues long. V was cut by 5 bases and J by 1 base, with 12 bases left in between. The germline gives CDR1 GTSNPN, CDR2 SVGIG (reference sequence). The CDR3 loop reads CAWDSQQSYEQYF. The CDR3, as DNA: TGTGCCTGGGACTCCCAACAATCCTACGAGCAGTACTTC. Full variable domain (remainder filled in from reference TRBV30 and TRBJ2-7): SQTIHQWPATLVQPVGSPLSLECTVEGTSNPNLYWYRQAAGRGLQLLFYSVGIGQISSEVPQNLSASRPQDRQFILSSKKLLLSDSGFYLCAWDSQQSYEQYFGPGTRLTVT.

This chain links TRBV6-5 with TRBJ2-2; 7 nucleotides match TRBD1. The J segment lost 5 bases and the V segment lost 6 bases, leaving 9 bases of the junction unmatched. The CDR3 has 15 residues. Germline assignment: CDR1 MNHEY and CDR2 SVGAGI. CDR3 sequence (DNA): TGTGCCAGCAGACCGCAGGGGGTATTGACCGGGGAGCTGTTTTTT. Its translation is CASRPQGVLTGELFF.

This clone was detected a few times. The chain joins TRBV25-1 to TRBJ1-1; 10 bases fit TRBD1. Per germline, CDR1 MGHDK and CDR2 SYGVNS. The junction had 0 bases not matched to a gene; V was cut back by 8 bases and J by 6 bases. The CDR3 is made up of 11 amino acids. CDR3 loop: CASGQGAEAFF. The DNA of the CDR3 is TGTGCCAGCGGACAGGGGGCTGAAGCTTTCTTT.